Below, 23 T cell receptor beta chains from the same sample are listed, as sequenced in a study of vaccination effects on CD4 cells after COVID-19. These TCRs' antigens remain unknown. TCRdb keeps only in-frame clones here, not all; method: immunoSEQ multiplex PCR. Of some 22,000 clones listed, around 70% are singletons. Sequencing followed a ViraFEST assay step that expanded antigen-specific CD4+ T cells with viral peptide pools. When ten to eleven days of culture had elapsed, CD4+ T cells were isolated. Vaccinated recipients, who were negative for nucleocapsid antibodies, had no history of SARS-CoV-2 infection. The sample was CD4+ T cells from PBMCs cultured with HCoV-NL63 spike peptides, taken before COVID-19 vaccination. Every receptor here comes from a human donor who received a COVID-19 vaccine.

This clone was detected only once. The V and J genes are TRBV18 and TRBJ2-7; tentatively, D is TRBD1 or TRBD2 (6 bases each). The V gene's germline CDR1 is KGHSH and CDR2 LQKENI. The CDR3 has 15 amino acids. Between the trimmed V and J ends, which lost 5 bases and 0 bases, there was a span of 14 bases. The CDR3 coding sequence is TGTGCCAGCTCAGTACAAGGGGGACTCTCCTACGAGCAGTACTTC. Protein sequence: CASSVQGGLSYEQYF.

This rearrangement joins TRBV4-3 to TRBJ1-1, with a tentative D call TRBD1 (6 bases). The CDR3 covers 14 residues. Trimming shortened V by 0 bases and J by 2 bases, and 7 bases separated the two germline ends. Germline V gene data show CDR1 as LGHNA and CDR2 as YSLEER. DNA for the CDR3: TGCGCCAGCAGCCAAGAAGGGGGTAACACTGAAGCTTTCTTT. Its translation is CASSQEGGNTEAFF.

This clone appeared once. The V gene is TRBV11-2, the J gene TRBJ2-7, with D unresolved. Looked up from germline, CDR1 is SGHAT and CDR2 is FQNNGV. The germline V and J ends were trimmed by 5 bases and 0 bases, with 17 bases remaining between them. This CDR3 is 16 amino acids long. The CDR3 reads CASSLTGIPGSYEQYF. The CDR3 coding sequence is TGTGCCAGCAGCCTAACCGGAATCCCAGGCTCCTACGAGCAGTACTTC.

The V gene is TRBV10-3, the J gene TRBJ2-5, with a weak D call TRBD2 (7 bases). Looked up from germline, CDR1 is ENHRY and CDR2 is SYGVKD. CDR3 size: 12 residues. V lost 8 bases and J lost 5, with 12 bases in between. CDR3 region: CAIGGGGETQYF. Written as DNA, the CDR3 is TGTGCCATCGGAGGGGGAGGGGAGACCCAGTACTTC.

V gene TRBV6-2 or TRBV6-3 combines with J gene TRBJ2-2; 10 bases agree with TRBD1. The CDR3 covers 13 residues. Germline V gene sequence: CDR1 MNHEY, CDR2 SVGEGT. V dropped 4 bases and J dropped 10; count of bases not matched to a gene: 3. CDR3 in DNA: TGTGCCAGCAGTTTCGACAGGGGGCTGGAGCTGTTTTTT. Its protein is CASSFDRGLELFF.

The V and J genes are TRBV2 and TRBJ1-6; D is uncertain. Germline V gene lookup returns CDR1 SNHLY and CDR2 FYNNEI. CDR3 length equals 14 residues. V was trimmed by 4 bases and J by 7 bases, leaving 11 bases between them. The CDR3 nucleotides read TGTGCCAGCAGTGTTATGGGTAACAATTCACCCCTCCACTTT. This gives the protein CASSVMGNNSPLHF.

The V gene is TRBV12-3 or TRBV12-4, the J gene TRBJ2-1; D gene ambiguous. Trimming cost V 3 bases and J 7 bases, with 4 bases left between them. The CDR3 is made up of 11 amino acids. CDR3 DNA sequence: TGTGCCAGCAGTTTTAGGAATGAGCAGTTCTTC. Amino acid sequence: CASSFRNEQFF.

The J gene is TRBJ2-7, the V gene TRBV19, with 9 bases that match TRBD1. CDR1 is LNHDA and CDR2 is SQIVND in the germline V gene (reference sequence). CDR3 length: 17 amino acids. Losses at the gene ends were 3 bases for V and 3 bases for J; bases not matched to a gene: 12. CDR3 in DNA: TGTGCCAGTAGTATCCTTCTGGACAGGGGAAAGAACTACGAGCAGTACTTC. Translation: CASSILLDRGKNYEQYF.

This chain joins TRBV20-1 and TRBJ2-2, with a tentative D call TRBD2 (5 bases). This CDR3 region has 11 residues. Per the germline V gene, CDR1 is DFQATT and CDR2 is SNEGSKA (reference sequence). The V and J ends lost 6 bases and 8 bases respectively, with 10 bases between them. The DNA of the CDR3 is TGCAGTGCGATCCGGGAAGGGGAGCTGTTTTTT. Translated: CSAIREGELFF.

This sequence joins TRBV28 and TRBJ1-6; D unresolved. Germline loops: CDR1 MDHEN, CDR2 SYDVKM. Trimming pared 5 bases from V and 7 bases from J, leaving 15 bases between. The CDR3 totals 15 residues. The CDR3 DNA follows: TGTGCCAGCAGTCTCCCCGGGCTCGAAAATTCACCCCTCCACTTT. This translates into CASSLPGLENSPLHF.

CDR3 amino acids: CATRGGRGSYEQYF. In nucleotides, the CDR3 is TGTGCCACCAGGGGCGGGAGGGGGTCCTACGAGCAGTACTTC. This chain links TRBV6-5 with TRBJ2-7; 9 bases map to TRBD2. Trimming took 10 bases from V and 1 from J; bases not matched to a gene: 8. This CDR3 has 14 amino acids. Germline assignment: CDR1 MNHEY and CDR2 SVGAGI.

CDR3 loop: CASSYSDRGNEQFF. The CDR3 DNA reads TGTGCCAGCAGTTACTCGGACCGGGGGAATGAGCAGTTCTTC. This sequence joins TRBV6-5 and TRBJ2-1; a weak D match, TRBD2 (6 bases). Trimming removed 0 bases from V and 7 bases from J, with 10 bases in between. This CDR3 comprises 14 residues. CDR1 MNHEY and CDR2 SVGAGI come from the germline V gene.

The chain joins TRBV5-1 to TRBJ1-2, with unresolved D. The CDR3 has 13 residues. V was clipped by 0 bases and J by 8 bases, with 11 bases between them. Per the germline V gene, CDR1 is SGHRS and CDR2 is YFSETQ. CDR3 sequence reads: CASSLARDSGYTF. The CDR3, as DNA: TGCGCCAGCAGCTTGGCCCGGGATTCGGGCTACACCTTC.

Only a few counts were recorded for this clone. In nucleotides, the CDR3 is TGTGCCAGCAGCTTGGAGGTCAGGGCTAACTATGGCTACACCTTC. Translation gives CASSLEVRANYGYTF. This chain joins TRBV5-4 and TRBJ1-2, with a weak D call TRBD1 (5 bases). This CDR3 region has 15 residues. V lost 0 bases and J lost 0, with 9 bases in between. Per germline, CDR1 SGHNT and CDR2 YYREEE (reference sequence).

The chain links TRBV18 to TRBJ1-2; D not certain. The V gene's germline CDR1 is KGHSH and CDR2 LQKENI. This CDR3 is 15 amino acids long. The V gene lost 1 base and the J gene lost 1 base, with 10 bases spanning the gap. CDR3 nucleotides: TGTGCCAGCTCACCACTAAGGGAGGATAACTATGGCTACACCTTC. It is translated as CASSPLREDNYGYTF. The whole variable domain, remainder taken from reference TRBV18 and TRBJ1-2, is NAGVMQNPRHLVRRRGQEARLRCSPMKGHSHVYWYRQLPEEGLKFMVYLQKENIIDESGMPKERFSAEFPKEGPSILRIQQVVRGDSAAYFCASSPLREDNYGYTFGSGTRLTVV.

This sequence joins TRBV28 and TRBJ2-3, with a tentative D call TRBD2 (6 bases). V was clipped by 3 bases and J by 0 bases, with 10 bases between them. From germline, CDR1 is MDHEN and CDR2 SYDVKM. This CDR3 spans 15 amino acids. CDR3 coding DNA: TGTGCCAGCAGTTTTCAAGGGACTAGCACAGATACGCAGTATTTT. Translating gives CASSFQGTSTDTQYF.

The chain has TRBV7-9 and TRBJ2-3; D call uncertain. Germline V gene sequence: CDR1 SEHNR, CDR2 FQNEAQ (reference sequence). Trimming pared 5 bases from V and 8 bases from J, leaving 5 bases between. The CDR3 covers 10 residues. CDR3 DNA: TGTGCCAGCAGCCCGACTACGCAGTATTTT. This gives the protein CASSPTTQYF.

The chain links TRBV7-8 to TRBJ2-2; TRBD1 might be the D (5 bases). V gave up 6 bases and J gave up 0 bases, with 17 bases separating them. CDR1 is SGHVS, CDR2 FQNEAQ, per germline. The length of the CDR3 is 17 residues. This CDR3 is CASSRQGARPNTGELFF. DNA for the CDR3: TGTGCCAGCAGTCGCCAAGGGGCACGGCCGAACACCGGGGAGCTGTTTTTT.

V gene TRBV24-1 combines with J gene TRBJ2-3; tentatively, D is TRBD2 (6 bases). The CDR3 sequence is 16 residues long. Germline-derived CDR1 and CDR2 are KGHDR and SFDVKD. The ends were cut back, 0 bases at V and 1 base at J, with 10 bases in the middle. CDR3 DNA: TGTGCCACCAGTGATTTGCGGTCGGGGGGCACAGATACGCAGTATTTT. This codes for CATSDLRSGGTDTQYF.

As concerns this clone: At one end, the junction sequence differs from germline, possibly due to a read error. The rearrangement joins TRBV27 to TRBJ2-5; no definite D call. CDR1 is MNHEY, CDR2 SMNVEV, per germline (reference sequence). The CDR3 extends over 12 amino acids. DNA of the CDR3: TGTGCCAGCAGTCGGCCTCAAGGGACCCAGTACTTC. Protein: CASSRPQGTQYF.

This chain joins TRBV30 and TRBJ2-1, with 13 bases lining up with TRBD2. The germline CDR1 and CDR2 sequences are GTSNPN and SVGIG (reference sequence). With 2 bases clipped from V and 8 bases from J, the junction kept 9 bases outside the gene matches. The CDR3 runs 16 residues. The CDR3 DNA follows: TGTGCCTGGAGTCCCGGACTAGCGGGAGCGGGAGATGAGCAGTTCTTC. Encoded protein: CAWSPGLAGAGDEQFF.

J is TRBJ1-1 and V is TRBV2; no clear D gene. The germline V gene encodes CDR1 SNHLY and CDR2 FYNNEI. Trimming left V 5 bases short and J 2 bases short, with 9 bases between. CDR3 length: 13 amino acids. The CDR3 DNA is TGTGCCAGCAGTCGGGTCCCCAACACTGAAGCTTTCTTT. This sequence encodes CASSRVPNTEAFF. The complete variable domain, with remaining parts taken from reference TRBV2 and TRBJ1-1, reads EPEVTQTPSHQVTQMGQEVILRCVPISNHLYFYWYRQILGQKVEFLVSFYNNEISEKSEIFDDQFSVERPDGSNFTLKIRSTKLEDSAMYFCASSRVPNTEAFFGQGTRLTVV.

This chain uses TRBV4-2 with TRBJ2-1; 8 bases are shared with TRBD2. The CDR3 totals 16 residues. V dropped 0 bases and J dropped 7; count of bases not matched to a gene: 8. CDR1 is LGHNA and CDR2 is YNFKEQ in the germline V gene. CDR3: CASSQDPSGGGNEQFF. For the CDR3, the DNA is TGTGCCAGCAGCCAAGATCCCAGCGGGGGAGGGAATGAGCAGTTCTTC.